This T cell receptor (beta chain) was sequenced during a study of cytomegalovirus exposure and HLA in healthy donors. Study-level points and caveats: Reported results showed that the classifier diagnosed cytomegalovirus status with high specificity and sensitivity.

As concerns this clone: Its antigen is unknown.

In the PCR, 60 Vbeta and 13 Jbeta primers were used. TCRdb keeps only in-frame clones here, not all; method: immunoSEQ multiplex PCR. Of some 100,000 clones detected, roughly 72% appear once; the ten largest clones hold roughly 11%. The length of the CDR3 is 12 residues. V was shortened by 3 bases and J by 8 bases, with 10 bases between the two germline ends. Looked up from germline, CDR1 is MNHEY and CDR2 is SMNVEV (reference sequence). This clonotype was obtained from a woman aged 45 to 65 in good health and CMV-seropositive. This chain uses TRBV27 with TRBJ1-2; weak D call: TRBD1 (6 bases). What was sequenced was PBMCs. CDR3 DNA sequence: TGTGCCAGCAGTTTTCCCCAGGGGGGCTACACCTTC. It is translated as CASSFPQGGYTF.